The 29 T cell receptor beta chains listed next were all sequenced from one sample in a study of immune evolution from preneoplasia to lung adenocarcinoma (dated by TCRdb to about 2021). Library preparation employed the immunoSEQ multiplex PCR assay. Imported from immuneACCESS, the table was reduced by TCRdb to in-frame sequences with V and J called. These copies leave out some clones; in studies compared against another copy, an unresolved V gene accounts for under half, and the cause of the remainder is not known. This sample gives fewer than 4,000 clones in total; 60% to 85% of them show up just once. The top ten clonotypes cover around 12% of the sample. Material for sequencing was FFPE minimally invasive lung adenocarcinoma tissue. The cell subset or site label of this sample denotes: micro-invasive lung adenocarcinoma (MIA). These receptors originate from a person aged 70 to 85 with lung adenocarcinoma.

CDR3 nucleotides: TGTGCCAGCTTGCGGAGGGGAAGCTTGAACGAGCAGTACTTC. Its protein is CASLRRGSLNEQYF. This chain uses TRBV6-9 with TRBJ2-7; D may be TRBD2 (6 bases). The CDR3 contains 14 residues. V was cut by 8 bases and J by 5 bases, with 19 bases left in between. Looked up from germline, CDR1 is MNHGY and CDR2 is SVAAGI.

V usage is TRBV19 and J usage is TRBJ1-5, with TRBD1 matching over 7 bases. CDR3 length: 15 residues. Germline V gene lookup returns CDR1 LNHDA and CDR2 SQIVND (reference sequence). With V trimmed by 6 bases and J by 4 bases, 9 bases remained unmatched. The CDR3 region has the DNA TGTGCCAGTAGCGCCGGGACAGTTCTAAATCAGCCCCAGCATTTT. It encodes CASSAGTVLNQPQHF.

The V call is TRBV7-9, the J call TRBJ2-7, with D uncertain. Germline-derived CDR1 and CDR2 are SEHNR and FQNEAQ (reference sequence). The CDR3 runs to 12 residues. V lost 5 bases to trimming and J lost 7 bases, with 12 bases between them. Here the CDR3 reads CASSLYLGEQYF. The CDR3 nucleotides are TGTGCCAGCAGCCTATACCTGGGGGAGCAGTACTTC.

This chain joins TRBV15 and TRBJ2-3, with no clear D. V lost 3 bases and J lost 2, with 9 bases in between. The germline V gene has CDR1 LNHNV and CDR2 YYDKDF (reference sequence). The CDR3 extends over 14 amino acids. The CDR3 DNA reads TGTGCCACCAGCAGGCGCCGCAACACAGATACGCAGTATTTT. Translation gives CATSRRRNTDTQYF.

This rearrangement joins TRBV5-4 to TRBJ2-1, with 8 bases matching TRBD2. The V gene's germline CDR1 is SGHNT and CDR2 YYREEE (reference sequence). V was clipped by 7 bases and J by 8 bases; unmatched bases: 8. The CDR3 runs to 13 residues. The CDR3 coding sequence is TGTGCCAGCCGGACGGGGGGGCGTCATGAGCAGTTCTTC. Residues: CASRTGGRHEQFF.

This rearrangement joins TRBV27 to TRBJ2-3; TRBD2 aligns across 8 bases. Losses at the gene ends were 7 bases for V and 5 bases for J; bases not matched to a gene: 8. Germline CDR1 is MNHEY and CDR2 is SMNVEV (reference sequence). The CDR3 loop spans 14 amino acids. The CDR3 coding sequence is TGTGCCAGCACTCCGGGGGGGGGAGTAGATACGCAGTATTTT. Translating gives CASTPGGGVDTQYF.

This clone was recorded a few times. The chain recombines TRBV28 with TRBJ1-3, with 7 nucleotides matching TRBD1. From germline, CDR1 is MDHEN and CDR2 SYDVKM. This CDR3 is built from 14 residues. The ends lost 7 bases at V and 4 bases at J; junction bases unmatched: 7. The CDR3 DNA sequence: TGTGCCAGCACCGATACAGGGGCCGGAAACACCATATATTTT. It codes for CASTDTGAGNTIYF.

The CDR3 DNA follows: TGTGCCAGCAGCCAAAAGCCGGGACAGGGGGCCATCCACGAGCAGTACTTC. Amino acids: CASSQKPGQGAIHEQYF. This sequence joins TRBV4-2 and TRBJ2-7, with 12 bases matching TRBD1. Germline V gene lookup returns CDR1 LGHNA and CDR2 YNFKEQ. The V and J ends lost 2 bases and 5 bases, in that order; junction bases with no gene match: 10. The CDR3 is 17 amino acids.

Written as DNA, the CDR3 is TGCAGCGTTGCTAGGGGGGCAGGGCCCTTCGCCGAGCAGTACTTC. Its protein product is CSVARGAGPFAEQYF. J is TRBJ2-7 and V is TRBV29-1; D may be TRBD1 or TRBD2 (6 bases each). The germline V and J ends were trimmed by 4 bases and 6 bases, with 22 bases remaining between them. Germline V gene sequence: CDR1 SQVTM, CDR2 ANQGSEA. The length of the CDR3 is 15 residues.

The J gene is TRBJ2-7, the V gene TRBV5-4, with D tentatively TRBD2 (5 bases). Trimming stripped 2 bases from V and 0 bases from J, with 18 bases between. This CDR3 comprises 17 residues. Germline V lookup: CDR1 SGHNT, CDR2 YYREEE (reference sequence). CDR3 DNA sequence: TGTGCCAGCAGCTTACCCCTCGGCGGAGGAAGCTCCTACGAGCAGTACTTC. Its protein product is CASSLPLGGGSSYEQYF.

The chain has TRBV29-1 and TRBJ1-3; D remains ambiguous. V dropped 7 bases and J dropped 0 bases, with 10 bases sitting between them. CDR3 length: 13 residues. CDR1 and CDR2 (germline): SQVTM, ANQGSEA. The CDR3 is CSAEADSGNTIYF. CDR3 bases: TGCAGCGCTGAGGCAGACTCTGGAAACACCATATATTTT.

The V call is TRBV27, the J call TRBJ2-1; D remains unclear. From germline, CDR1 is MNHEY and CDR2 SMNVEV (reference sequence). The CDR3 length is 16 residues. Trimming removed 7 bases at V and 0 bases at J, with 16 bases between. CDR3 in amino acids: CASIPTSRSSYNEQFF. The CDR3 DNA reads as TGTGCCAGCATTCCGACATCCCGGAGCTCCTACAATGAGCAGTTCTTC.

The rearrangement uses TRBV18 and TRBJ2-5; D may be TRBD1 (6 bases). This CDR3 comprises 14 residues. CDR1 and CDR2 from the germline V gene are KGHSH and LQKENI. Trimming cost V 4 bases and J 2 bases, with 11 bases left between them. The CDR3 spells CASSLQGFQETQYF. The CDR3 coding sequence is TGTGCCAGCTCACTTCAGGGGTTTCAAGAGACCCAGTACTTC.

The chain employs TRBV28 and TRBJ2-7; D might be TRBD1 (6 bases). This CDR3 is 17 amino acids long. Trimming removed 3 bases from V and 1 base from J, with 19 bases in between. CDR1 is MDHEN, CDR2 SYDVKM, per germline. The CDR3 DNA follows: TGTGCCAGCAGTTTTGGGGACGGGGACATTCTATCCTACGAGCAGTACTTC. Translating gives CASSFGDGDILSYEQYF. Using reference TRBV28 and TRBJ2-7 for the parts outside the CDR3, the full variable domain is DVKVTQSSRYLVKRTGEKVFLECVQDMDHENMFWYRQDPGLGLRLIYFSYDVKMKEKGDIPEGYSVSREKKERFSLILESASTNQTSMYLCASSFGDGDILSYEQYFGPGTRLTVT.

The chain uses TRBV6-5 and TRBJ1-1; 7 bases map to TRBD1. The CDR3 totals 14 residues. J lost 3 bases, V lost 6 bases, and 7 bases had no gene match. The germline V gene has CDR1 MNHEY and CDR2 SVGAGI. CDR3 protein: CASRKQGSYTEAFF. The DNA for the CDR3 is TGTGCCAGCAGAAAACAGGGGAGTTACACTGAAGCTTTCTTT.

The J gene is TRBJ2-3, the V gene TRBV9; 7 positions agree with TRBD2. Germline-derived CDR1 and CDR2 are SGDLS and YYNGEE. The V gene end was trimmed by 0 bases and the J gene end by 4 bases; junction bases not matched to a gene: 8. This CDR3 has 16 residues. The CDR3 bases are TGTGCCAGCAGCGTAGGAGGCGGGAGCACACCAGATACGCAGTATTTT. Protein: CASSVGGGSTPDTQYF.

This clone came up once. V gene TRBV6-4 combines with J gene TRBJ2-1; 10 bases map to TRBD2. The germline gives CDR1 MRHNA, CDR2 SNTAGT. CDR3 length: 15 residues. V lost 4 bases, J lost 3 bases, and 3 bases stayed unmatched. The CDR3 protein is CASSVTSGNYNEQFF. CDR3 nucleotides: TGTGCCAGCAGTGTTACTAGCGGGAACTACAATGAGCAGTTCTTC.

By share, this clone ranks as large. The chain couples TRBV5-1 to TRBJ2-7; 12 nucleotides align to TRBD1. Germline V gene lookup returns CDR1 SGHRS and CDR2 YFSETQ. J was trimmed by 3 bases and V by 5 bases; bases with no gene match: 9. The CDR3 consists of 16 residues. CDR3 residues: CASRGTGGADGYEQYF. The CDR3 nucleotides are TGCGCCAGCAGGGGGACAGGGGGCGCCGATGGCTACGAGCAGTACTTC.

The chain links TRBV6-5 to TRBJ2-2; D is uncertain. V was shortened by 6 bases and J by 6 bases, with 17 bases between the two germline ends. Germline CDR1 is MNHEY and CDR2 is SVGAGI. The CDR3 runs 15 residues. CDR3 DNA: TGTGCCAGCAGCCAAACCGGGCTCCAATCCGGGGAGCTGTTTTTT. It yields the protein CASSQTGLQSGELFF.

The chain combines TRBV10-3 with TRBJ2-1; D not resolved. The CDR3 covers 14 residues. Per the germline V gene, CDR1 is ENHRY and CDR2 is SYGVKD. V gave up 3 bases and J gave up 8 bases, with 14 bases separating them. The CDR3 sequence: CAISDETIIDEQFF. CDR3 nucleotide sequence: TGTGCCATCAGTGACGAGACCATAATCGATGAGCAGTTCTTC.

V is TRBV5-1 and J is TRBJ1-2; D uncertain. CDR1 and CDR2 (germline): SGHRS, YFSETQ. This CDR3 region has 12 residues. Trimming removed 0 bases at V and 8 bases at J, with 8 bases between. Here the CDR3 reads CASSLGITGYTF. As DNA, the CDR3 is TGCGCCAGCAGCTTGGGAATTACGGGCTACACCTTC.

This clone was counted once. The gene calls are TRBV19 and TRBJ1-5, with TRBD1 matching 7 bases. The CDR3 is 13 residues long. CDR1 and CDR2 (germline): LNHDA, SQIVND (reference sequence). Trimming removed 3 bases from V and 7 bases from J; junction bases left unmatched: 3. The CDR3, as DNA: TGTGCCAGTAGTATTACAGGGGACCAGCCCCAGCATTTT. Encoded protein: CASSITGDQPQHF.

The DNA of the CDR3 is TGTGCCAGCTCACCAGACCAAGACTATGGCTACACCTTC. This gives the protein CASSPDQDYGYTF. V gene TRBV18 combines with J gene TRBJ1-2; D call uncertain. This CDR3 region has 13 residues. Trimming shortened V by 2 bases and J by 3 bases, and 7 bases separated the two germline ends. Germline V gene data show CDR1 as KGHSH and CDR2 as LQKENI.

The V gene is TRBV27, the J gene TRBJ2-1, with D possibly TRBD2 on 6 matching bases. V was clipped by 6 bases and J by 4 bases, with 16 bases between them. Germline V gene lookup returns CDR1 MNHEY and CDR2 SMNVEV (reference sequence). CDR3 size: 15 residues. CDR3 bases: TGTGCCAGCAGCCGATCTACGGGAGCTTACAATGAGCAGTTCTTC. As protein: CASSRSTGAYNEQFF.

This clone was observed a handful of times. This chain connects TRBV7-9 to TRBJ2-7; 8 positions match TRBD2. The V and J ends lost 6 bases and 2 bases, in that order; junction bases with no gene match: 9. CDR1 SEHNR and CDR2 FQNEAQ come from the germline V gene (reference sequence). The CDR3 is 15 amino acids. The CDR3 region has the DNA TGTGCCAGCAGTTCGGCGGGAGGACCGCCCTACGAGCAGTACTTC. Protein sequence: CASSSAGGPPYEQYF.

The chain recombines TRBV6-5 with TRBJ1-5, with unresolved D. Germline V gene data show CDR1 as MNHEY and CDR2 as SVGAGI. The CDR3 has 14 residues. V shed 3 bases and J shed 5 bases, with 11 bases lying between them. CDR3 protein: CASSYADRDQPQHF. CDR3 sequence (DNA): TGTGCCAGCAGTTATGCTGACCGTGATCAGCCCCAGCATTTT.

The chain uses TRBV29-1 and TRBJ1-3; D is undetermined. Germline-derived CDR1 and CDR2 are SQVTM and ANQGSEA. Trimming cost V 5 bases and J 8 bases, with 7 bases left between them. This CDR3 is 10 amino acids long. In DNA form, the CDR3 reads TGCAGCGTTAATCAGGACACCATATATTTT. Its protein product is CSVNQDTIYF.

Written as DNA, the CDR3 is TGTGCCAGCAGCTTAGTGGTTCGGGAGACCCAGTACTTC. Translated, it gives CASSLVVRETQYF. V is TRBV7-2 and J is TRBJ2-5; unclear D gene. CDR1 and CDR2 from the germline V gene are SGHTA and FQGNSA. CDR3 length: 13 amino acids. V lost 1 base to trimming and J lost 5 bases, with 8 bases between them.

The CDR3 loop is CASSLGTGREAFF. Written as DNA, the CDR3 is TGTGCCAGCAGCTTAGGGACAGGGCGTGAAGCTTTCTTT. V and J are TRBV11-3 and TRBJ1-1; 8 bases align to TRBD1. V gave up 1 base and J gave up 7 bases; unmatched junction bases: 2. The CDR3 is made up of 13 amino acids. Germline CDR1 is SGHNT and CDR2 is YENEEA.